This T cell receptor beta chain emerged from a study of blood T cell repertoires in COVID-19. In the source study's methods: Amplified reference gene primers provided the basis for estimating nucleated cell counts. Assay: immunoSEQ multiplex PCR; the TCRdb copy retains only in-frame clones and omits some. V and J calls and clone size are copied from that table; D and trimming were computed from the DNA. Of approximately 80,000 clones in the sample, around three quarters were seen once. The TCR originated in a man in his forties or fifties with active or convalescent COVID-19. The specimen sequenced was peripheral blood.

CDR3 bases: TGTGCCAGCAGCGCGCTAACAGGGGCCCGCTACAATGAGCAGTTCTTC. Translating gives CASSALTGARYNEQFF. The chain is built from TRBV11-2 and TRBJ2-1; TRBD1 aligns across 7 bases. CDR3 length equals 16 residues. V dropped 5 bases and J dropped 3; count of bases not matched to a gene: 10. CDR1 is SGHAT and CDR2 is FQNNGV in the germline V gene. The full variable domain, in which reference TRBV11-2 and TRBJ2-1 provide the parts outside the CDR3, is EAGVAQSPRYKIIEKRQSVAFWCNPISGHATLYWYQQILGQGPKLLIQFQNNGVVDDSQLPKDRFSAERLKGVDSTLKIQPAKLEDSAVYLCASSALTGARYNEQFFGPGTRLTVL.